The following is a T cell receptor (beta chain) sequence with its context. Antigen specificity is unknown. The sample belongs to a study of CXCR3-negative and CXCR3-positive naive CD8 T cells. Broader study findings: Comparison of naive cells showed more hydrophobic TRB CDR3s in CXCR3-positive than in CXCR3-negative naive cells. Whereas memory cells differed, naive CXCR3-negative and CXCR3-positive cells shared similar TRBV-TRBJ usage.

Cells that were CD45RO-CCR7+CD27+CD95- constituted naive CD8+ T cells. Germline loops: CDR1 MNHEY, CDR2 SVGEGT. This CDR3 spans 16 amino acids. Via 5' RACE with UMI labels, TRB cDNA libraries were prepared. TCRdb reanalyzed the 5' RACE reads, giving one entry per CDR3 protein sequence and no DNA. This table holds 40,000 to 50,000 distinct CDR3 sequences. Sequences were obtained from naive CXCR3- CD8+ T cells from blood. Subset indicated: CD45RO-CCR7+CD27+CD95- naive CD8+ T cells lacking CXCR3 (TNR3-). This clonotype originated in a human donor in good health. Some clones in this sample may be carry-over from other donors' samples. V and J are TRBV6-2 or TRBV6-3 and TRBJ2-1; TCRdb outputs TRBD1, but without DNA this stays unchecked. The CDR3 sequence: CASSYPLRTDHNEQFF.